This T cell receptor (beta chain) emerged from a study of T cell clones after liver transplantation (dated by TCRdb to between 2018 and 2020). A note on the overall study: Samples were obtained from ITN030ST, a randomized trial in which withdrawal of immunosuppression was attempted within 2 years of liver transplantation. Donor-reactive T cell clones were identified using TCRbeta sequencing after a pre-transplant mixed lymphocyte reaction and were then followed in post-transplant blood. Third party-reactive TCRbeta sequences were also identified from pre-transplant MLRs to serve as an antigen-independent comparator for donor-reactive sequences. Three of the eight recipients were HCV-positive; the others were transplanted for non-autoimmune, non-viral indications. Until randomization at 12-24 months post-transplant, subjects were given standard immunosuppression, with no induction therapy. Tolerance was defined as complete immunosuppression withdrawal for at least one year with no rise in liver enzymes beyond twice the upper limit of normal. Blood samples were collected pre-transplant, pre-randomization before withdrawal, and post-randomization after either full withdrawal or failed withdrawal. Of the 8 liver transplant recipients making up the studied cohort, 3 were classified as tolerant and 5 as non-tolerant. Results the study describes overall, beyond this receptor: In two subjects, low numbers of available donor cells limited the measurable donor-reactive repertoire. In most of the 8 subjects, regardless of tolerance or HCV status, circulating donor-reactive CD4 TCRbeta sequences dropped significantly post-transplant. After accounting for repertoire turnover, donor-reactive detection was significantly reduced in 7 of 8 subjects for CD4 and 8 of 8 for CD8. The conclusions were considered preliminary, being limited by small, heterogeneous patient numbers and non-standardized post-transplant time points. The decline in donor-reactive sequences exceeded the decline in third party-reactive sequences, suggesting partial antigen-specific deletion that was unrelated to withdrawal success. Because no allograft tissue specimens were available, donor-reactive T cells may have migrated into the graft instead of being deleted.

A single count supports this clone. Its antigen is not yet known. No base-level quality is on record; no much larger clone is a single base apart. Unstimulated PBMCs, after thawing, were stained for CD3, CD4 and CD8 and then FACS-sorted into CD3+CD4+ and CD3+CD8+ populations. All 8 studied subjects were randomized to withdrawal of immunosuppression. The Qiagen DNeasy Blood and Tissue Kit was used to isolate genomic DNA. Inclusive of the bounding cysteine and phenylalanine, the CDR3 is 12 residues long. Left in the record is the CDR3 DNA by itself, 36 bases read in frame from the first base. Cut back by 4 bases and 7 bases, the V and J ends lie 10 bases apart. CDR1 and CDR2 (SEHNR, FQNEAQ) derive from the germline V gene (reference sequence). High-throughput TCRbeta CDR3 sequencing of frozen genomic DNA was performed by immunoSEQ, with PCR amplification, mapping, bias correction and internal controls included. The original pipeline was this. Only productive rearrangements were retained, and each unique TCRbeta sequence was defined by its CDR3 nucleotide sequence together with its V and J gene. For classification of a sequence as donor-reactive, at least 5-fold expansion in CFSE-low cells relative to unstimulated pre-transplant cells and a frequency of at least 0.01% were required. Minimum frequency thresholds were set for each subject based on the unstimulated sample with the lowest template count, ensuring at least 90% detection power. Jensen-Shannon divergence between the top 1000 TCRbeta sequences after and before transplant was used to measure repertoire turnover. Changes in detection of donor-reactive sequences were tested with two-sided Fisher's exact tests. This immuneACCESS table, as held by TCRdb, lists in-frame sequences with V and J called but not all clones. Of the missing ones, under half trace to an unresolved V gene in checked studies; the others have no known cause. V, J and clone size reflect that table, while D and trimming were determined from the DNA. Present in this sample are 45,000 to 60,000 clones, less than 90% of which were seen just once. Jointly, the top ten make up over 13% of the sample.

This receptor was identified in a human patient who received a liver transplant. Some T cells may be donor cells from the graft after a transplant. The receptor chain draws on TRBV7-9 and TRBJ1-1, with the D gene uncertain. Sequencing was performed on CD8+ T cells from blood, taken 12 months after liver transplant. The CDR3 here reads CASSSLGDEAFF. The DNA reads as follows: TGTGCCAGCAGCTCCCTAGGCGATGAAGCTTTCTTT.